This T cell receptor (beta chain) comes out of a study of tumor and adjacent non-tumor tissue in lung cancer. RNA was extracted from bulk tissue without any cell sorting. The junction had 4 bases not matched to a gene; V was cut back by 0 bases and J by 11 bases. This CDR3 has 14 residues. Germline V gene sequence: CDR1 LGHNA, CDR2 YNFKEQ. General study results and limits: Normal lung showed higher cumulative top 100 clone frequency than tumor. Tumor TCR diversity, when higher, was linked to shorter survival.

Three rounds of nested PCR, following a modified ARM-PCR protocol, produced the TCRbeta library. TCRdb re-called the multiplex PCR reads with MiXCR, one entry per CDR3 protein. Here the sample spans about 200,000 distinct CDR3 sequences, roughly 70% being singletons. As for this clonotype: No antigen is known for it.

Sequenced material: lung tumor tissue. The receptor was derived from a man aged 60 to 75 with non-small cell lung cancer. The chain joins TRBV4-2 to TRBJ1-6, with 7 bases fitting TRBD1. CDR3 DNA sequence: TGTGCCAGCAGCCAAGACGACAGGGCGACACCCCTCCACTTT. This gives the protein CASSQDDRATPLHF.